This TCR beta chain was recovered during a study of blood T cell repertoires in COVID-19. Trimming took 10 bases from V and 7 from J; bases not matched to a gene: 12. This CDR3 has 13 residues. The repertoire was sequenced with immunoSEQ multiplex PCR; TCRdb's copy has only in-frame clones and lacks some. The data show over 150,000 clones, roughly 90% seen once. The sequenced sample consisted of PBMCs or T cells enriched from blood (not recorded which). This receptor was obtained from a woman aged 25 to 39 who had recovered from COVID-19. V usage is TRBV12-3 or TRBV12-4 and J usage is TRBJ2-7; TRBD2 matches at 8 bases. The CDR3 DNA sequence: TGTGCCACCTCTTTCGGGGGGGTAAGGGAGCAGTACTTC. This encodes CATSFGGVREQYF.